Sequencing of this TCR beta chain was carried out in a study of control samples from healthy donors and cancer patients. Sequencing was performed with immunoSEQ multiplex PCR; in TCRdb, only in-frame clones are kept and a portion is missing. Among 100,000 to 150,000 clones, 92% were seen once, and the ten largest hold 2.1%. The CDR3 sequence is 18 residues long. With 4 bases clipped from V and 7 bases from J, the junction kept 16 bases outside the gene matches. Germline CDR1 and CDR2: LGHDT and YNNKEL (reference sequence). Material: blood. The sequence was obtained from a woman in her forties or fifties in good health. The chain employs TRBV3-1 (or the pseudogene TRBV3-2) and TRBJ1-4; TRBD1 matches at 9 bases. The CDR3 DNA sequence: TGTGCCAGCAGCCCTCTGGGACAGGGTGGCTTCGAGCTTGAAAAACTGTTTTTT. Translation: CASSPLGQGGFELEKLFF.